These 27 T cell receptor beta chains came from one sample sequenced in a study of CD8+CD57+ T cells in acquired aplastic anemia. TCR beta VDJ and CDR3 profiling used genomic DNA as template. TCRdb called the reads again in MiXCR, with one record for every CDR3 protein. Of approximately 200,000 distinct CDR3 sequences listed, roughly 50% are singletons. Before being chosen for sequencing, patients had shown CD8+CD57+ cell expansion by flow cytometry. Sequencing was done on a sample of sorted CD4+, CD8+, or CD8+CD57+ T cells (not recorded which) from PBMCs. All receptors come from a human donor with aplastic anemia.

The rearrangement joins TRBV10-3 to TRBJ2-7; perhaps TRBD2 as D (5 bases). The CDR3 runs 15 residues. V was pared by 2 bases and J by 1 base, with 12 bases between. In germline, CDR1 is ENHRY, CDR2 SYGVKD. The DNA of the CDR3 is TGTGCCATCAGTGAGGGACTGGGCGGATCCTACGAGCAGTACTTC. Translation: CAISEGLGGSYEQYF.

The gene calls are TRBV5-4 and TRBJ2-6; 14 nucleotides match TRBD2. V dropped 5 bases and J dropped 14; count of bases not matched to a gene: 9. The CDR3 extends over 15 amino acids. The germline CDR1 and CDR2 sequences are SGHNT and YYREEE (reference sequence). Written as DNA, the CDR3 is TGTGCCAGCAGTCCTGGGACTAGCGGGGGAAAGCTCCTGACTTTC. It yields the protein CASSPGTSGGKLLTF.

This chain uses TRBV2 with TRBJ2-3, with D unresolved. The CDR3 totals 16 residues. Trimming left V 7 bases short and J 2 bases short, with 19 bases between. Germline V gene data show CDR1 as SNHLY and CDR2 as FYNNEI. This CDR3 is CASKTSTALNTDTQYF. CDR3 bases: TGTGCCAGCAAGACGAGTACAGCGCTAAACACAGATACGCAGTATTTT.

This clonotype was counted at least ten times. The CDR3 DNA follows: TGTGCCAGCATAAAGACATACGGAAACACCATATATTTT. The encoded protein is CASIKTYGNTIYF. The chain carries TRBV2 and TRBJ1-3, with D hard to call. CDR1 SNHLY and CDR2 FYNNEI come from the germline V gene. Trimming removed 7 bases at V and 4 bases at J, with 11 bases between. The CDR3 consists of 13 residues.

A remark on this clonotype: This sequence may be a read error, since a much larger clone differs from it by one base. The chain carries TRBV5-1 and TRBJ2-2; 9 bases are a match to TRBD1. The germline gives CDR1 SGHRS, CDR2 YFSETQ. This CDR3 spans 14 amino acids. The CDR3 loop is CVSSKDRGAGELFF. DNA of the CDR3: TGCGTCAGCAGCAAGGACAGGGGCGCCGGGGAGCTGTTTTTT.

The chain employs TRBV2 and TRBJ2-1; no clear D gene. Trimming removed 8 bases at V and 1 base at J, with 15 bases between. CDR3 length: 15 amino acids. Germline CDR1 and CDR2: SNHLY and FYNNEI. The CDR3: CASEWRVASYNEQFF. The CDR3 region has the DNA TGTGCCAGCGAGTGGCGCGTGGCGTCCTACAATGAGCAGTTCTTC.

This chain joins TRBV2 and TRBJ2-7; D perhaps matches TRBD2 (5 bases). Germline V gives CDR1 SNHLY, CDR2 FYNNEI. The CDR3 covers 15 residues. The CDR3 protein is CASSERRVSSYEQYV. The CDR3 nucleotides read TGCGCCAGCAGTGAGCGGCGGGTGAGCTCCTACGAGCAGTACGTC.

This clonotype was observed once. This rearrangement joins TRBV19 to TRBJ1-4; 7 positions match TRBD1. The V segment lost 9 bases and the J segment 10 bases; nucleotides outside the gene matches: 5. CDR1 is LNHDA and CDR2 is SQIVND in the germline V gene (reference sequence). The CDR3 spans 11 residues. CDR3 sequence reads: CARARGGKLFF. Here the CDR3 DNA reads TGTGCCAGAGCCAGGGGGGGAAAACTGTTTTTT.

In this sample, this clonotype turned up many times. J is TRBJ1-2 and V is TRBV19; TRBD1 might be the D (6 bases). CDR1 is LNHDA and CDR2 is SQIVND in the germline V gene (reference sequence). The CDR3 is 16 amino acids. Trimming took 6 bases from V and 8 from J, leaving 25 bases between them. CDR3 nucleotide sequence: TGTGCCAGTAGCCGGGACAAAGCCTTAAGGGACCTCGGCTACACCTTC. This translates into CASSRDKALRDLGYTF. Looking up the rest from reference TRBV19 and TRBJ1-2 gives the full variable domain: DGGITQSPKYLFRKEGQNVTLSCEQNLNHDAMYWYRQDPGQGLRLIYYSQIVNDFQKGDIAEGYSVSREKKESFPLTVTSAQKNPTAFYLCASSRDKALRDLGYTFGSGTRLTVV.

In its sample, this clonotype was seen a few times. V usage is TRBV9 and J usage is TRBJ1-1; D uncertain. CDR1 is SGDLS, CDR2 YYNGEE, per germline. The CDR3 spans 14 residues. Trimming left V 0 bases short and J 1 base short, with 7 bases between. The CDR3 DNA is TGTGCCAGCAGCGTAGTCGGCCAGAACACTGAAGCTTTCTTT. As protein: CASSVVGQNTEAFF. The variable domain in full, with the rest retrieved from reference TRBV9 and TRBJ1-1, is DSGVTQTPKHLITATGQRVTLRCSPRSGDLSVYWYQQSLDQGLQFLIQYYNGEERAKGNILERFSAQQFPDLHSELNLSSLELGDSALYFCASSVVGQNTEAFFGQGTRLTVV.

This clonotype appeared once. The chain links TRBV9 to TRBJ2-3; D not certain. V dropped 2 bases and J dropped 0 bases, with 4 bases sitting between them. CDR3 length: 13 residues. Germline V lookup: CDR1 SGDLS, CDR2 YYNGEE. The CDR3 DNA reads TGTGCCAGCAGCGTGTCGAGCACAGATACGCAGTATTTT. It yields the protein CASSVSSTDTQYF.

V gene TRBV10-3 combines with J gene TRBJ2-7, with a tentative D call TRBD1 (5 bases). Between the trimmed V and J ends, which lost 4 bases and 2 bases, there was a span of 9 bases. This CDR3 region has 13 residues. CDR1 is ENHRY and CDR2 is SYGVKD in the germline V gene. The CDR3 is CAISGTPTYEQYF. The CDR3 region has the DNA TGTGCCATCAGTGGGACACCCACCTACGAGCAGTACTTC.

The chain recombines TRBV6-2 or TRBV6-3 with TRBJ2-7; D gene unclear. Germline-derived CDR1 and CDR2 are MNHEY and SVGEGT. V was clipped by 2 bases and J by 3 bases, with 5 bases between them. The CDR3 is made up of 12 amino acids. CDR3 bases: TGTGCCAGCAGTTACACAAGCTACGAGCAGTACGTC. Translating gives CASSYTSYEQYV.

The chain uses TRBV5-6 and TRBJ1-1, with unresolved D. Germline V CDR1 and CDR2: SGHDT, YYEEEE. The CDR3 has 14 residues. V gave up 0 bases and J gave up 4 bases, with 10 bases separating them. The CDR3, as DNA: TGTGCCAGCAGCTTGGGGAATCGGGCCACTGAAGCTTTCTTT. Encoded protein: CASSLGNRATEAFF.

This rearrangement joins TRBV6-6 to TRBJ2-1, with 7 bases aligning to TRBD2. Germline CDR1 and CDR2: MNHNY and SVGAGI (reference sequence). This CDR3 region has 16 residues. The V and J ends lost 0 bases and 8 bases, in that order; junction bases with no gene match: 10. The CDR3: CASSYSGRGMLDEQFF. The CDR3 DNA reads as TGTGCCAGCAGTTACTCTGGGCGGGGGATGTTGGATGAGCAGTTCTTC.

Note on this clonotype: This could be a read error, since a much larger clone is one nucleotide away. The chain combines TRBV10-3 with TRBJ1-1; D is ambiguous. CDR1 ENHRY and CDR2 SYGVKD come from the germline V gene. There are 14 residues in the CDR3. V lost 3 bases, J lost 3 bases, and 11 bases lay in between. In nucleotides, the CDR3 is TGTGCCATCAGTGAAGGAACAACGGACACTGAAGCTTTCTTT. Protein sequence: CAISEGTTDTEAFF.

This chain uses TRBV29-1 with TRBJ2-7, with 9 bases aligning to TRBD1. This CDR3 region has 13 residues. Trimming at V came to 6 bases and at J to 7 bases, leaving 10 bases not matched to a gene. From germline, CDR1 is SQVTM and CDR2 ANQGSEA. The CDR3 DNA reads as TGCAGCGTGGCCGGGACAGGGAACGGGGAGCAGTACTTC. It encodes CSVAGTGNGEQYF.

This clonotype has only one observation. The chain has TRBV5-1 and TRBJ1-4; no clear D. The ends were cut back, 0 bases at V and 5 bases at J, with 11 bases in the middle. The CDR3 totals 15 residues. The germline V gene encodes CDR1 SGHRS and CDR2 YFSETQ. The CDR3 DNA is TGCGCCAGCAGCTTGGAGGGCAGCTACAATGAAAAACTGTTTTTT. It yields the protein CASSLEGSYNEKLFF. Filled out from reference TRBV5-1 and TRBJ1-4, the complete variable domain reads KAGVTQTPRYLIKTRGQQVTLSCSPISGHRSVSWYQQTPGQGLQFLFEYFSETQRNKGNFPGRFSGRQFSNSRSEMNVSTLELGDSALYLCASSLEGSYNEKLFFGSGTQLSVL.

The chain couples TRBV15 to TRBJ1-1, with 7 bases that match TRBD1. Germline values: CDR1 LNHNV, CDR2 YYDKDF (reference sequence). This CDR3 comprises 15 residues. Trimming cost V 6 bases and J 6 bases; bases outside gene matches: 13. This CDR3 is CATSRAGTASPEAFF. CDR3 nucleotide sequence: TGTGCCACCAGTCGAGCCGGGACAGCGAGTCCTGAAGCTTTCTTT.

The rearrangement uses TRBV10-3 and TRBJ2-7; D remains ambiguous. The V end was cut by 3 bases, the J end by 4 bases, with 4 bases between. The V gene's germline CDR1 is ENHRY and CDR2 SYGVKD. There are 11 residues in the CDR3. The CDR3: CAISDLYEQYF. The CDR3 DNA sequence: TGTGCCATCAGTGATCTTTACGAGCAGTACTTC.

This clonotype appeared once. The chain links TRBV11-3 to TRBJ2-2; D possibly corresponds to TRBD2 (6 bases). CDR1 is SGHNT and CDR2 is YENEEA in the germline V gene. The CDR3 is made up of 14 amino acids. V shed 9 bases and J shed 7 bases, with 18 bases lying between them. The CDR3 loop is CASTTGTAGGELFF. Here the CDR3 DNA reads TGTGCCAGTACTACCGGGACTGCGGGCGGGGAGCTGTTTTTT.

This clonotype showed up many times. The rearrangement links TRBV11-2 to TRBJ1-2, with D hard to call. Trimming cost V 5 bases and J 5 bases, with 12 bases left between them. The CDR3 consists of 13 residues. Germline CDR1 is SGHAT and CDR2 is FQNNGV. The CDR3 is CASSPDGEYGYTF. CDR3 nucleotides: TGTGCCAGCAGCCCTGACGGAGAATATGGCTACACCTTC.

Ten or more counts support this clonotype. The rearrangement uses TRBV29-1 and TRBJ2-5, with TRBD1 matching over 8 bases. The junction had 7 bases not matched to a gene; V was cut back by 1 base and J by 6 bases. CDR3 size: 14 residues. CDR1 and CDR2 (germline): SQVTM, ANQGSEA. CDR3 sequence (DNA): TGCAGCGTTGAAGGGACAGGGAACTGGCAGACCCAGTACTTC. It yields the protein CSVEGTGNWQTQYF. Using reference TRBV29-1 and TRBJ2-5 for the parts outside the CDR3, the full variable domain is SAVISQKPSRDICQRGTSLTIQCQVDSQVTMMFWYRQQPGQSLTLIATANQGSEATYESGFVIDKFPISRPNLTFSTLTVSNMSPEDSSIYLCSVEGTGNWQTQYFGPGTRLLVL.

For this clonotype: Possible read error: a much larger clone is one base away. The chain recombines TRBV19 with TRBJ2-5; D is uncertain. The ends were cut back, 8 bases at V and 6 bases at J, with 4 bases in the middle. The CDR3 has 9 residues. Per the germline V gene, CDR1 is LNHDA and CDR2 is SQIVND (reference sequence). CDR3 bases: TGTGCCAGTCGACAGACCCAGTACTTC. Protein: CASRQTQYF.

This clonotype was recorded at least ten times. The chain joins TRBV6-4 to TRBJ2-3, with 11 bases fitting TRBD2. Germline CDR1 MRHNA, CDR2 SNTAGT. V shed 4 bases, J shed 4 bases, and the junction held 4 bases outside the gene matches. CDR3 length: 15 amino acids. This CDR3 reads CASSGLAGGPDTQYF. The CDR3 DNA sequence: TGTGCCAGCAGTGGGTTAGCGGGGGGGCCAGATACGCAGTATTTT.

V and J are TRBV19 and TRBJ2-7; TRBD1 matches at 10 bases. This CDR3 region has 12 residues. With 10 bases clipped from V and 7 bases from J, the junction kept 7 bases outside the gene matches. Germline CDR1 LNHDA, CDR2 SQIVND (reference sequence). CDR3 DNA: TGTGCCACCGGACAGGGGGGGGAAGAGCAGTACTTC. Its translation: CATGQGGEEQYF.

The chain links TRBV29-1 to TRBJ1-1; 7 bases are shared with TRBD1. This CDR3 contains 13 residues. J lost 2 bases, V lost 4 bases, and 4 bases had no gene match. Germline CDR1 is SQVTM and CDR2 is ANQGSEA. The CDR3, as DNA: TGCAGCGTTGTCGGGACAGACAACACTGAAGCTTTCTTT. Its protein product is CSVVGTDNTEAFF.